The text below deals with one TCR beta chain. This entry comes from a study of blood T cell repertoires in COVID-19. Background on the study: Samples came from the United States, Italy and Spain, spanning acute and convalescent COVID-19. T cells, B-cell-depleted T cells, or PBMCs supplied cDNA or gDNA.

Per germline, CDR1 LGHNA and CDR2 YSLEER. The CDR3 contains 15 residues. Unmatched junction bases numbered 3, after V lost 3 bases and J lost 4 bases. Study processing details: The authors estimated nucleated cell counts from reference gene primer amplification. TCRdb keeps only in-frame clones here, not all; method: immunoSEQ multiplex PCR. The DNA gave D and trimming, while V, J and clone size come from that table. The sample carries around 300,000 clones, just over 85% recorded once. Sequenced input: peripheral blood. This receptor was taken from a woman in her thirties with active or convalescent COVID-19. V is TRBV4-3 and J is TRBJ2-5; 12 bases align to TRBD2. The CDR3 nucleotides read TGCGCCAGCAGCCAGGAGACTAGCGGGGGAGAGACCCAGTACTTC. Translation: CASSQETSGGETQYF.